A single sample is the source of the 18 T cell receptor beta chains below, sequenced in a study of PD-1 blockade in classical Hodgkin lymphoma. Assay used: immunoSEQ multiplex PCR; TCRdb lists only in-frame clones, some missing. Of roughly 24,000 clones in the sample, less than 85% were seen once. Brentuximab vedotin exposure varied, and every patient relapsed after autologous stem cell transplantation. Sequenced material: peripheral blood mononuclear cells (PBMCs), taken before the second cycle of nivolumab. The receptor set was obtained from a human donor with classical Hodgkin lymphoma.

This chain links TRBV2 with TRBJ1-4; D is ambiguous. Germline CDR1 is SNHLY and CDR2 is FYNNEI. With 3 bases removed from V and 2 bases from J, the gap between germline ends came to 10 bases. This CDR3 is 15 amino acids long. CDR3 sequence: CASSDISHTNEKLFF. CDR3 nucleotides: TGTGCCAGCAGTGACATCAGCCACACTAATGAAAAACTGTTTTTT.

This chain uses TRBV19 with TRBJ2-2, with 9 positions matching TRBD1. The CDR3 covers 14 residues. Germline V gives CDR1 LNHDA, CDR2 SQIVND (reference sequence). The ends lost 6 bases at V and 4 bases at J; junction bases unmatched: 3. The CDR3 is CASRTGGFTGELFF. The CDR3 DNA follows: TGTGCCAGTAGAACAGGGGGCTTCACCGGGGAGCTGTTTTTT. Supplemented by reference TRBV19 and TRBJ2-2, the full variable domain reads DGGITQSPKYLFRKEGQNVTLSCEQNLNHDAMYWYRQDPGQGLRLIYYSQIVNDFQKGDIAEGYSVSREKKESFPLTVTSAQKNPTAFYLCASRTGGFTGELFFGEGSRLTVL.

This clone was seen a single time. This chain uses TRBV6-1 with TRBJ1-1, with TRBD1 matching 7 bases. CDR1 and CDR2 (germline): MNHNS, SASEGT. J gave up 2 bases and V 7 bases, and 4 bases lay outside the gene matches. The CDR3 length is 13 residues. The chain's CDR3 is CASNHRGNTEAFF. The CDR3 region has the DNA TGTGCCAGCAACCACAGGGGAAACACTGAAGCTTTCTTT.

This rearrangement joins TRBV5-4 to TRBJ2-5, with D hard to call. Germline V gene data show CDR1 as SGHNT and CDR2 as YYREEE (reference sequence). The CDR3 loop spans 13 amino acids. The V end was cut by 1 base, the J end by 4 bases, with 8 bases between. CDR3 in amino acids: CASSLKGLETQYF. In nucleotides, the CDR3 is TGTGCCAGCAGCTTGAAGGGTTTAGAGACCCAGTACTTC.

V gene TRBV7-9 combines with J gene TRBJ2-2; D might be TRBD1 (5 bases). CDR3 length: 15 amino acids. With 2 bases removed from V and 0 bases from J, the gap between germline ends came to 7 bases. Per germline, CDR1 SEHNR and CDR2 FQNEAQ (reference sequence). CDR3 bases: TGTGCCAGCAGCTTAACAGGCCCGAACACCGGGGAGCTGTTTTTT. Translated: CASSLTGPNTGELFF.

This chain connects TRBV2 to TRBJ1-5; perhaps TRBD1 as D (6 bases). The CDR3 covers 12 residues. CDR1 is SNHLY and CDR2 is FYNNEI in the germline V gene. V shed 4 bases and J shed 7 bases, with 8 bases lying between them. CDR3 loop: CASSVGGQPQHF. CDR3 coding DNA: TGTGCCAGCAGTGTTGGGGGCCAGCCCCAGCATTTT.

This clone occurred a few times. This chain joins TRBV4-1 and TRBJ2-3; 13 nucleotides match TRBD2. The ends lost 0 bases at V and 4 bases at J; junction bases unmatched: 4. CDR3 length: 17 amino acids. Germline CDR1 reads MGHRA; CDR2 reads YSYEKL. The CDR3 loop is CASSQDTSGRAADTQYF. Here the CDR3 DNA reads TGCGCCAGCAGCCAAGATACTAGCGGGAGGGCGGCAGATACGCAGTATTTT.

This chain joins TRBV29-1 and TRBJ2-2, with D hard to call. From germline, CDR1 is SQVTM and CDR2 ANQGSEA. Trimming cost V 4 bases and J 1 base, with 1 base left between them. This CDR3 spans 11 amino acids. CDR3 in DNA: TGCAGCGTTGGGAACACCGGGGAGCTGTTTTTT. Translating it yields CSVGNTGELFF.

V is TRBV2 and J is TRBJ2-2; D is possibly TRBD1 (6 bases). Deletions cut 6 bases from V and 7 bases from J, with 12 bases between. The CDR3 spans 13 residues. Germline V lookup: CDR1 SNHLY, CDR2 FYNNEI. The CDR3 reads CASRETGFGELFF. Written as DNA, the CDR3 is TGTGCCAGCAGAGAGACAGGCTTCGGGGAGCTGTTTTTT.

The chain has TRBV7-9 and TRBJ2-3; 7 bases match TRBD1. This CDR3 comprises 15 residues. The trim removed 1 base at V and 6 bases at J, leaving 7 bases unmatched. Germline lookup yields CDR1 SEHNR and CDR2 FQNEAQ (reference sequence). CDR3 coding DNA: TGTGCCAGCAGCTTAGTGACAGGGACCTTGGATACGCAGTATTTT. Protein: CASSLVTGTLDTQYF.

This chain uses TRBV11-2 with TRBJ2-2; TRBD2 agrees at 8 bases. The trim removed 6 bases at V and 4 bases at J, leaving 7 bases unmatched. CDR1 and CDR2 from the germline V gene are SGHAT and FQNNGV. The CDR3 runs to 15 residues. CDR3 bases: TGTGCCAGCAGGACCTTAGCGGGAATCACCGGGGAGCTGTTTTTT. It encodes CASRTLAGITGELFF. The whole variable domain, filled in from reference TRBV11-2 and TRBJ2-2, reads EAGVAQSPRYKIIEKRQSVAFWCNPISGHATLYWYQQILGQGPKLLIQFQNNGVVDDSQLPKDRFSAERLKGVDSTLKIQPAKLEDSAVYLCASRTLAGITGELFFGEGSRLTVL.

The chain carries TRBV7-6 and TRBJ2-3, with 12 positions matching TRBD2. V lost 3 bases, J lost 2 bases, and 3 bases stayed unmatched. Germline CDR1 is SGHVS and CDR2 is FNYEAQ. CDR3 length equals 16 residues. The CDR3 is CASSFGLAGYTDTQYF. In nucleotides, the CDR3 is TGTGCCAGCAGCTTCGGACTAGCGGGATACACAGATACGCAGTATTTT.

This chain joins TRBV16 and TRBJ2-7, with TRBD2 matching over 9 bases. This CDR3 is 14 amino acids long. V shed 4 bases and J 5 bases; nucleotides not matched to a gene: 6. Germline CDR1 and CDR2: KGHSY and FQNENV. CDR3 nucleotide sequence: TGTGCCAGCAGCCCGGGACTAGCAGTCCACGAGCAGTACTTC. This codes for CASSPGLAVHEQYF. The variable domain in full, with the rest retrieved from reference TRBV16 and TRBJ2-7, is GEEVAQTPKHLVRGEGQKAKLYCAPIKGHSYVFWYQQVLKNEFKFLISFQNENVFDETGMPKERFSAKCLPNSPCSLEIQATKLEDSAVYFCASSPGLAVHEQYFGPGTRLTVT.

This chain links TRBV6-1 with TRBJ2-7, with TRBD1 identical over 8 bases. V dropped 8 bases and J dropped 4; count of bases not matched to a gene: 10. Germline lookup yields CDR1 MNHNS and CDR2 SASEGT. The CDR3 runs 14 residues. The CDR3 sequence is CASRPGQGVYEQYF. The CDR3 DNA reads TGTGCCAGCCGCCCCGGACAGGGTGTATACGAGCAGTACTTC.

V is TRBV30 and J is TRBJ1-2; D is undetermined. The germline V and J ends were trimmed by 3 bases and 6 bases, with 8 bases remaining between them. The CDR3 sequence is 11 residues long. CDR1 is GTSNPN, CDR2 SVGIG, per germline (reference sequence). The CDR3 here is CAWSPIDGYTF. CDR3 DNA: TGTGCCTGGAGCCCAATAGATGGCTACACCTTC.

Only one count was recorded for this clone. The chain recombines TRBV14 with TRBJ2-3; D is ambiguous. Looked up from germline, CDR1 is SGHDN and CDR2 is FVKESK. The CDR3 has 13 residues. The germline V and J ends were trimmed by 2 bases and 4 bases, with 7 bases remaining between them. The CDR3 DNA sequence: TGTGCCAGCAGCCAAACGCCTGCAGATACGCAGTATTTT. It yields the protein CASSQTPADTQYF.

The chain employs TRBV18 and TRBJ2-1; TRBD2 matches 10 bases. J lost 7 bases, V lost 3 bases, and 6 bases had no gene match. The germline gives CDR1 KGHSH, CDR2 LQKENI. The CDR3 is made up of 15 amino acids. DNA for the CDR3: TGTGCCAGCTCACCCAGCGGGAGGGCAGGGAATGAGCAGTTCTTC. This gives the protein CASSPSGRAGNEQFF.

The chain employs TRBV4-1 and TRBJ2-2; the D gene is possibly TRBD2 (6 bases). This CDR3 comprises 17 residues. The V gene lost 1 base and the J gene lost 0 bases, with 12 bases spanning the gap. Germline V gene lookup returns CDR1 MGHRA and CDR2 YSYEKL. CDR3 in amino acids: CASSQVTLAANTGELFF. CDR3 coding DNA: TGCGCCAGCAGCCAAGTAACACTAGCTGCGAACACCGGGGAGCTGTTTTTT.